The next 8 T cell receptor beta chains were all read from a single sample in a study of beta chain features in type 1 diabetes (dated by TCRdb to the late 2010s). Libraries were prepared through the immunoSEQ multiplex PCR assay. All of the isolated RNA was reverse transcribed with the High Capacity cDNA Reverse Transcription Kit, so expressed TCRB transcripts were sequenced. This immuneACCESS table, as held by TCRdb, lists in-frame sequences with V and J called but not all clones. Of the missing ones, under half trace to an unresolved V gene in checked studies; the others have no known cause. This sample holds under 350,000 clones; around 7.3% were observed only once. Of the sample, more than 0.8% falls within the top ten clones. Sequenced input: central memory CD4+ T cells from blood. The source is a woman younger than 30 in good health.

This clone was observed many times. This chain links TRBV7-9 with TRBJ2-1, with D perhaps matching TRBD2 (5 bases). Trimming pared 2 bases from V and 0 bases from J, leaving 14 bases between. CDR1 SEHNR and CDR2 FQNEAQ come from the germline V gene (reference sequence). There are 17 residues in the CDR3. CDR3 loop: CASSLTSDGVSYNEQFF. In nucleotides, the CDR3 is TGTGCCAGCAGCTTAACGTCCGACGGGGTCTCCTACAATGAGCAGTTCTTC.

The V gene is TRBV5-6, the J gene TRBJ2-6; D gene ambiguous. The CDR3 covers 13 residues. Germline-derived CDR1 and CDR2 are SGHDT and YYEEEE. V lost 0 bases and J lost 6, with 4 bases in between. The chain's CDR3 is CASSLVAANVLTF. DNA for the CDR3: TGTGCCAGCAGCTTGGTGGCGGCCAACGTCCTGACTTTC.

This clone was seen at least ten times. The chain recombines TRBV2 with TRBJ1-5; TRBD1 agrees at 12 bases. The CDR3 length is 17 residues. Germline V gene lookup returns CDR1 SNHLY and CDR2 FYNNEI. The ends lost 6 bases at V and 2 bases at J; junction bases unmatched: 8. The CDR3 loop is CASSDGTGGMGNQPQHF. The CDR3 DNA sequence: TGTGCCAGCAGCGATGGGACAGGGGGCATGGGCAATCAGCCCCAGCATTTT.

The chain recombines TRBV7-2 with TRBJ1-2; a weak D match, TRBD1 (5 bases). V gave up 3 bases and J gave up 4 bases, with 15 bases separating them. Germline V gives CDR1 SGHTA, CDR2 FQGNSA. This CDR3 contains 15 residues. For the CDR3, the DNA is TGTGCCAGCAGCTTCCGGGGTGGCGGGGGCTATGGCTACACCTTC. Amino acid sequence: CASSFRGGGGYGYTF.

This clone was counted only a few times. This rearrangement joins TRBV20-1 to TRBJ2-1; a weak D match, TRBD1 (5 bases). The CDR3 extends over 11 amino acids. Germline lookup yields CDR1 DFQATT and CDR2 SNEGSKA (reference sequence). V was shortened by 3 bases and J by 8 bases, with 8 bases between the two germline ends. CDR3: CSASWGHEQFF. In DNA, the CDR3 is TGCAGTGCTAGTTGGGGCCATGAGCAGTTCTTC.

CDR3 region: CASSPSPTGPNEQFF. CDR3 nucleotide sequence: TGCGCCAGCAGCCCGTCGCCGACAGGGCCTAATGAGCAGTTCTTC. The rearrangement links TRBV5-1 to TRBJ2-1, with 7 bases that match TRBD1. V was pared by 4 bases and J by 7 bases, with 11 bases of the junction left unmatched. Germline V gene sequence: CDR1 SGHRS, CDR2 YFSETQ. This CDR3 contains 15 residues.

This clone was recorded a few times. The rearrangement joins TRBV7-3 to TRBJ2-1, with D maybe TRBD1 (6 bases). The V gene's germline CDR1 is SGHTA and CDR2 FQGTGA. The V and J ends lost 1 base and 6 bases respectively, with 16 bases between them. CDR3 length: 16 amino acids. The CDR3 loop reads CASSLNGAGGPNEQFF. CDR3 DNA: TGTGCCAGCAGCTTAAACGGGGCTGGGGGCCCCAATGAGCAGTTCTTC.

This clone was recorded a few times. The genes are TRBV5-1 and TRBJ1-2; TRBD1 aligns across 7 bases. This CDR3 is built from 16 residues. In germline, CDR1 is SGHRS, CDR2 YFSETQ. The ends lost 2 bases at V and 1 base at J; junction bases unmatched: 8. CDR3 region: CASSLTIGQDNYGYTF. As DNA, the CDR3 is TGCGCCAGCAGCTTAACCATAGGACAGGATAACTATGGCTACACCTTC.